This T cell receptor (beta chain) is from a study of a mutant IDH1 vaccine in newly diagnosed glioma (dated by TCRdb to the early 2020s). Broadly, across the study: Patients were given eight vaccinations, in weeks 1, 3, 5, 7, 11, 15, 19 and 23, which matched visits V03 through V10. Vaccination was initiated 4-6 weeks after radiotherapy alone, or concurrently with temozolomide cycles in the chemotherapy-containing groups. Of the 25 to 40 patients who were treated, around 60% were male and roughly 38% were female, and the mean age was about 40 years. Prior to enrollment, patients had been given standard therapy consisting of radiotherapy alone, temozolomide alone, or radiochemotherapy with temozolomide, with the combination given to most patients. Peripheral blood was collected at six visits: V03 (baseline), V05, V07, V10, V12 and V13. For exploratory analyses, some 24 treated patients had longitudinal TCRB deep sequencing done wherever samples were available. The paper's findings and limits, for the study overall: According to the authors, sample limitations meant that analyses of patient blood samples could not be reproduced. Vaccine-induced immune responses across multiple MHC alleles were detected in 80% to 95% of patients. Selection of PBMC samples for TCRB deep sequencing was based on availability. Pseudoprogression seemed to be unrelated to changes in the top peripheral T cell clonotypes found by TCRB sequencing.

Per the publication, the time point label means: week 5, during vaccination. Every vaccine dose consisted of 300 ug of a 20-mer mutant IDH1 peptide in Montanide, administered subcutaneously together with topical imiquimod. The donors had newly diagnosed IDH1-mutant astrocytomas of WHO grade 3 or 4 that showed loss of nuclear ATRX. The samples were drawn from NOA16, a multicentre, single-arm, open-label phase I trial in Germany that tested a mutant IDH1 peptide vaccine in humans for the first time. The DNeasy Blood and Tissue Kit was used to extract genomic DNA from EDTA blood for TCRB sequencing. Note on this clone: What antigen it recognizes has not been identified. No much larger clone exists at a distance of one base, and base qualities are not known.

The method was the immunoSEQ multiplex PCR assay. Rearranged TCR beta chain sequences were amplified with the hsTCRB Kit following the manufacturer's protocol. An Illumina MiSeq was used to sequence the TCRB libraries. Per the original workflow: The kit vendor's proprietary platform handled demultiplexing, trimming and gene mapping. Sourced from immuneACCESS, this table was stored by TCRdb with only in-frame sequences that have V and J called. A share of the clones is absent; for the studies checked, an unresolved V gene accounts for under half, and the remainder has no known explanation. V, J and clone size are taken as reported in that table, and D and trimming were inferred from the DNA itself. The sample records about 38,000 clones, around 78% of which are singletons. The ten top clones hold roughly 5.5% of the sample. For CDR1 and CDR2, the germline V gene lists SNHLY and FYNNEI. The CDR3 runs 16 amino acids, cysteine and phenylalanine included. Only the CDR3 part of the read is kept: 48 bases, read in frame from the first base. V and J lose 6 bases and 2 bases, and a span of 20 bases separates them.

The chain is made from TRBV2 and TRBJ2-7; the D element might be TRBD1 or TRBD2, as each aligns at 6 bases. This sequence originates from a man aged 40-55 years with glioma. Source: PBMCs, taken from a glioma patient whose treatment included an IDH1 peptide vaccine. The CDR3 region has the sequence CASRGDLTGSPYEQYF. DNA sequence: TGTGCCAGCAGGGGGGACTTGACAGGATCCCCCTACGAGCAGTACTTC. Reference TRBV2 and TRBJ2-7 proteins supply the regions before and after the CDR3; the full variable domain is: EPEVTQTPSHQVTQMGQEVILRCVPISNHLYFYWYRQILGQKVEFLVSFYNNEISEKSEIFDDQFSVERPDGSNFTLKIRSTKLEDSAMYFCASRGDLTGSPYEQYFGPGTRLTVT.